This entry features one TCR beta chain sequence. Its antigen is still unknown. Libraries were prepared by immunoSEQ multiplex PCR; TCRdb keeps only in-frame clonotypes and omits some of them. Counted here are about 150,000 clones, approximately 90% occurring once; the ten biggest clones make up 2.5% to 3.5%. The donors were in the approximately 130-subject validation cohort; that cohort was separate from the roughly 700-subject first cohort. CDR1 is MNHEY and CDR2 is SVGAGI in the germline V gene. Trimming removed 8 bases from V and 3 bases from J, with 5 bases in between. The CDR3 runs 10 residues. This sample is part of a study of cytomegalovirus exposure and HLA in healthy donors. The study, taken as a whole, reports: It was found in a later analysis that first-cohort TCR clusters tended to co-occur in the 120 validation repertoires.

This receptor was taken from a man in his late teens or twenties in good health and CMV-seronegative. This chain connects TRBV6-5 to TRBJ2-7; D unclear. Material for sequencing was PBMCs. CDR3 sequence: CASGDYEQYV. The CDR3, as DNA: TGTGCCAGCGGGGACTACGAGCAGTACGTC.